The entry below gives a single TCR beta chain sequence along with its context. The V gene end was trimmed by 6 bases and the J gene end by 0 bases; junction bases not matched to a gene: 5. This CDR3 region has 15 residues. These data originate in a study of T-cell reconstitution after alpha-beta-depleted transplantation in children. Researchers prepared the TCRbeta library using unique molecular identifiers, the study reports. MiXCR, applied by TCRdb to the PCR reads, yields one record per CDR3 protein. The data contain fewer than 550,000 distinct CDR3 sequences, approximately 10% of them seen just once; the ten biggest clones take up 4.5% to 6.5%.

J is TRBJ2-7 and V is TRBV12-3 or TRBV12-4, with 10 bases identical to TRBD2. Material: PBMCs from the stem cell graft donor, obtained from the stem cell graft. The TCR comes from a human donor who donated a stem cell graft to a child with acute myeloid leukemia. Here the CDR3 reads CASRRTSGSSYEQYF. DNA of the CDR3: TGTGCCAGCAGACGGACTAGCGGAAGCTCCTACGAGCAGTACTTC.